Following are 9 T cell receptor beta chains from one sample sequenced in a study of tumor-infiltrating lymphocytes in primary liver carcinoma. A constant-region primer served to make TCR beta cDNA from about 490 ng total RNA. The TCR beta library was amplified through three nested multiplex PCR rounds in a modified ARM-PCR procedure. The first two PCR rounds used TRBV1-TRBV30 primers with a Cbeta primer, approximately 10 cycles each. MiXCR, run by TCRdb on the multiplex PCR reads, gives a single entry per CDR3 protein. The sample contains approximately 320,000 distinct CDR3 sequences, roughly three fifths of which appear only once. Germline DNA was extracted too, while blood RNA derived from unsorted whole blood. Material for sequencing was peripheral blood. The receptors derive from a woman younger than 45 with primary liver carcinoma and hepatitis B virus infection.

For the CDR3, the DNA is TGTGCCAGCAGTGAAGGTTGGTACACAGATACGCAGTATTTT. Translation: CASSEGWYTDTQYF. V gene TRBV6-1 combines with J gene TRBJ2-3, with D uncertain. Trimming pared 1 base from V and 2 bases from J, leaving 7 bases between. Germline values: CDR1 MNHNS, CDR2 SASEGT. This CDR3 region has 14 residues.

This clonotype came up a few times. This chain connects TRBV29-1 to TRBJ1-2; 7 bases line up with TRBD1. The CDR3 length is 11 residues. Trimming at V came to 7 bases and at J to 8 bases, leaving 7 bases not matched to a gene. Germline V gene lookup returns CDR1 SQVTM and CDR2 ANQGSEA. CDR3 loop: CSGRTGVGYTF. Written as DNA, the CDR3 is TGCAGCGGCCGAACAGGGGTAGGCTACACCTTC. The full variable domain, with the rest looked up from reference TRBV29-1 and TRBJ1-2, is SAVISQKPSRDICQRGTSLTIQCQVDSQVTMMFWYRQQPGQSLTLIATANQGSEATYESGFVIDKFPISRPNLTFSTLTVSNMSPEDSSIYLCSGRTGVGYTFGSGTRLTVV.

The J gene is TRBJ2-6, the V gene TRBV7-9, with D possibly called TRBD1 or TRBD2 (5 bases each). Germline CDR1 SEHNR, CDR2 FQNEAQ (reference sequence). The CDR3 has 18 amino acids. With 6 bases removed from V and 0 bases from J, the gap between germline ends came to 18 bases. CDR3 nucleotide sequence: TGTGCCAGCAGTTGGGGACGGGTCACTCTCTCTGGGGCCAACGTCCTGACTTTC. This encodes CASSWGRVTLSGANVLTF.

Ten or more counts support this clonotype. This chain links TRBV6-6 with TRBJ1-5, with D tentatively TRBD1 (5 bases). There are 13 residues in the CDR3. V gave up 6 bases and J gave up 4 bases, with 10 bases separating them. In germline, CDR1 is MNHNY, CDR2 SVGAGI (reference sequence). CDR3 in amino acids: CASRRQINQPQHF. The CDR3 region has the DNA TGTGCCAGCAGAAGACAGATAAATCAGCCCCAGCATTTT.

This clonotype occurred many times. This sequence joins TRBV6-1 and TRBJ2-7; TRBD2 matches 9 bases. V shed 8 bases, J shed 4 bases, and the junction held 9 bases outside the gene matches. The germline V gene has CDR1 MNHNS and CDR2 SASEGT. The CDR3 sequence is 14 residues long. The CDR3 nucleotides are TGTGCCAGCCTTCTAGCGGGATCGGGGTACGAGCAGTACTTC. This sequence encodes CASLLAGSGYEQYF.

With regard to this clonotype: One junction end disagrees with the germline gene, perhaps due to a read error. The rearrangement uses TRBV6-1 and TRBJ2-7; D is perhaps TRBD1 (5 bases). Germline V gives CDR1 MNHNS, CDR2 SASEGT. This CDR3 region has 12 residues. The CDR3, as DNA: TGTGTCAGCAGTGCAGACAGCTACGAGCAGTACTTC. It specifies CVSSADSYEQYF.

A note on this clonotype: A read error may explain this, as a much larger clone is one base away. The chain is built from TRBV6-5 and TRBJ1-4, with 7 bases aligning to TRBD1. The trim removed 5 bases at V and 7 bases at J, leaving 10 bases unmatched. Germline CDR1 and CDR2: MNHEY and SVGAGI. The CDR3 has 15 amino acids. In DNA form, the CDR3 reads TGTGCCAGCAGTGAGACAGGGTACGCTGGTGAAAAACTGTTTTTT. Its translation is CASSETGYAGEKLFF.

The chain is built from TRBV28 and TRBJ2-4; D is perhaps TRBD2 (6 bases). The CDR3 runs 16 residues. Germline assignment: CDR1 MDHEN and CDR2 SYDVKM. V dropped 4 bases and J dropped 0 bases, with 13 bases sitting between them. DNA of the CDR3: TGTGCCAGCAGTTCAGTCGGGACTGTAGCCAAAAACATTCAGTACTTC. It is translated as CASSSVGTVAKNIQYF.

A word on this clonotype: A junction end diverges from the germline sequence, so it may reflect a read error. This CDR3 is CGSSRHGAEAFF. The CDR3 DNA sequence: TGTGGCAGCAGCCGACATGGGGCCGAAGCTTTCTTT. The chain links TRBV7-8 to TRBJ1-1, with D perhaps TRBD1 (5 bases). Germline-derived CDR1 and CDR2 are SGHVS and FQNEAQ. The CDR3 spans 12 residues.